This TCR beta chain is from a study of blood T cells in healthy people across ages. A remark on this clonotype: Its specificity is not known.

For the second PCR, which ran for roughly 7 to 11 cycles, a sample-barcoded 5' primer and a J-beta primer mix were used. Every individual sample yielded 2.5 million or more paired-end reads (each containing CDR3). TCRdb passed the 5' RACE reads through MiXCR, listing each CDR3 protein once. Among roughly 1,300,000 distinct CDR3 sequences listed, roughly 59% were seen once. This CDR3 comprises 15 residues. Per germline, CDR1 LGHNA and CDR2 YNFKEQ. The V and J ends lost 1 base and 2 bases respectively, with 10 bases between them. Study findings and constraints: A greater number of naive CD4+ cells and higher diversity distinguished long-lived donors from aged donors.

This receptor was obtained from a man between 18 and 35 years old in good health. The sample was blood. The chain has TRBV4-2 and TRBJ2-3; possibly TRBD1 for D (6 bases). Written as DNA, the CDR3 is TGTGCCAGCAGCCAAGGGGGGCGGTACACAGATACGCAGTATTTT. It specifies CASSQGGRYTDTQYF.